This TCR beta chain came from a study of blood T cell repertoires in COVID-19. Germline loops: CDR1 MNHEY, CDR2 SMNVEV (reference sequence). The CDR3 covers 14 residues. Trimming removed 4 bases from V and 1 base from J, with 10 bases in between. The study drew participants aged about 18 to 95 years from approximately 23 US areas. Repertoires were generated with immunoSEQ multiplex PCR, while TCRdb's copy carries only in-frame clones and drops some. The sample has about 460,000 clones, about 88% seen once. The sample consisted of PBMCs or T cells enriched from blood (not recorded which). The chain joins TRBV27 to TRBJ1-2; perhaps TRBD1 as D (5 bases). The TCR comes from a woman aged 55-75 years who had recovered from COVID-19. The CDR3 is CASSSQGLNYGYTF. The CDR3 nucleotides read TGTGCCAGCAGTTCCCAGGGCCTTAACTATGGCTACACCTTC.